A selection of T cell receptor beta chains follows, all from one sample in a study of blood T cell repertoires in COVID-19. TCRdb keeps only in-frame clones here, not all; method: immunoSEQ multiplex PCR. The sample consists of some 270,000 clones, 85% of them appearing once. The sequencing sample was made of PBMCs or T cells enriched from blood (not recorded which). The receptors originated from a woman aged 45-65 years who had been exposed to COVID-19. Both conserved end residues are part of each CDR3. A D gene is named only where the DNA matches it firmly. Size is omitted from some rows. Given values are once, few, many or a class for expanded clones.

clone_size	v_call	d_call	cdr3_length	j_call	cdr3_aa	cdr3_nt
.	TRBV3-1/TRBV3-2	.	14	TRBJ1-2	CASSPRRGYYGYTF	TGTGCCAGCAGCCCCCGCAGAGGGTACTATGGCTACACCTTC
few	TRBV18	.	13	TRBJ1-2	CASSPGAVYGYTF	TGTGCCAGCTCTCCAGGGGCTGTCTATGGCTACACCTTC
.	TRBV7-8	TRBD1	15	TRBJ2-1	CASSPRQGSYNEQFF	TGTGCCAGCAGCCCGAGACAGGGCTCCTACAATGAGCAGTTCTTC
.	TRBV5-1	.	14	TRBJ1-1	CASSLGVGRVEAFF	TGCGCCAGCAGCTTGGGGGTCGGTCGGGTTGAAGCTTTCTTT
.	TRBV12-3/TRBV12-4	.	11	TRBJ2-1	CASRLENEQFF	TGTGCCAGCAGACTAGAGAATGAGCAGTTCTTC
.	TRBV24-1	TRBD1	15	TRBJ1-2	CATSEPGTGLRGYTF	TGTGCCACCAGTGAACCCGGGACAGGGCTACGAGGCTACACCTTC
.	TRBV19	.	13	TRBJ1-1	CASHSQMNTEAFF	TGTGCTTCCCATTCCCAGATGAACACTGAAGCTTTCTTT
.	TRBV7-3	TRBD1	18	TRBJ2-6	CASSRRGPSSSGANVLTF	TGTGCCAGCAGCCGTAGGGGGCCAAGTAGCTCTGGGGCCAACGTCCTGACTTTC
.	TRBV19	TRBD1	12	TRBJ1-1	CATGTVNTEAFF	TGTGCCACAGGGACAGTTAACACTGAAGCTTTCTTT
.	TRBV30	.	12	TRBJ1-2	CAWRQSVYGYTF	TGTGCCTGGAGACAGTCTGTTTATGGCTACACCTTC
.	TRBV5-1	.	16	TRBJ2-3	CASSLEGSGYTDTQYF	TGCGCCAGCAGCTTGGAGGGCAGCGGGTACACAGATACGCAGTATTTT
.	TRBV15	TRBD1	19	TRBJ1-2	CATSRVGTGTGGSYYGYTF	TGTGCCACCAGCAGAGTGGGGACCGGGACAGGAGGTAGTTACTATGGCTACACCTTC
.	TRBV7-9	.	14	TRBJ2-5	CASSSGGVRETQYF	TGTGCCAGCAGCTCCGGGGGAGTGCGGGAGACCCAGTACTTC
.	TRBV10-2	.	13	TRBJ1-1	CASSESQGTEAFF	TGCGCCAGCAGTGAGTCTCAGGGGACTGAAGCTTTCTTT
few	TRBV7-9	.	13	TRBJ1-6	CASSLEGNSPLHF	TGTGCCAGCAGCTTAGAGGGGAATTCACCCCTCCACTTT
.	TRBV4-1	.	17	TRBJ2-7	CASSLRQLGQFVYEQYF	TGCGCCAGCAGCCTCCGCCAACTCGGACAGTTCGTCTACGAGCAGTACTTC
.	TRBV6-1	.	13	TRBJ1-2	CASSEDYSSGYTF	TGTGCCAGCAGTGAAGACTACTCCTCTGGCTACACCTTC
.	TRBV12-2	.	12	TRBJ1-2	CASRDREDGYTF	TGTGCAAGTCGGGACAGGGAAGATGGCTACACCTTC
.	TRBV10-2	.	14	TRBJ1-5	CASRGEARGQPQHF	TGCGCCAGCAGGGGGGAGGCCCGAGGTCAGCCCCAGCATTTT
.	TRBV21-1	.	15	TRBJ1-2	CASSKGWTTNYGYTF	TGTGCCAGCAGCAAAGGGTGGACAACAAACTATGGCTACACCTTC
few	TRBV11-2	.	15	TRBJ1-1	CASSKVGAFNTEAFF	TGTGCCAGCAGCAAGGTGGGGGCGTTTAACACTGAAGCTTTCTTT
.	TRBV29-1	TRBD1	14	TRBJ1-1	CSVELGQGAGEAFF	TGCAGCGTTGAGCTAGGACAGGGGGCGGGTGAAGCTTTCTTT
.	TRBV4-2	TRBD1	15	TRBJ2-3	CASSPRQGGTDTQYF	TGTGCCAGCAGCCCCCGACAGGGGGGGACAGATACGCAGTATTTT
.	TRBV21-1	.	15	TRBJ1-2	CASSKGDRDNYGYTF	TGTGCCAGCAGCAAAGGGGACAGAGACAACTATGGCTACACCTTC
.	TRBV18	.	13	TRBJ2-2	CASSPQGTGELFF	TGTGCCAGCTCACCTCAGGGCACCGGGGAGCTGTTTTTT
.	TRBV28	TRBD1	14	TRBJ1-3	CASSPDRRTNTIYF	TGTGCCAGCAGTCCGGACAGGAGGACCAACACCATATATTTT
.	TRBV9	TRBD2	14	TRBJ2-3	CASAPRLATDTQYF	TGTGCCAGCGCCCCCCGACTAGCCACAGATACGCAGTATTTT
.	TRBV27	.	14	TRBJ1-2	CASSPYRGAPGYTF	TGTGCCAGCAGTCCCTATCGGGGGGCGCCTGGCTACACCTTC
many	TRBV4-3	TRBD2	16	TRBJ2-7	CASSQEGTSGFYEQYF	TGCGCCAGCAGCCAAGAGGGAACTAGCGGGTTCTACGAGCAGTACTTC
.	TRBV10-2	.	16	TRBJ1-2	CASSDGPTAGDYGYTF	TGCGCCAGCAGTGATGGGCCGACGGCCGGGGACTATGGCTACACCTTC
.	TRBV2	TRBD1	14	TRBJ1-5	CASSPGQGHQPQHF	TGTGCCAGCAGTCCCGGACAGGGCCATCAGCCCCAGCATTTT
.	TRBV19	.	13	TRBJ1-1	CASSIGGNTEAFF	TGTGCCAGTAGTATCGGCGGGAACACTGAAGCTTTCTTT